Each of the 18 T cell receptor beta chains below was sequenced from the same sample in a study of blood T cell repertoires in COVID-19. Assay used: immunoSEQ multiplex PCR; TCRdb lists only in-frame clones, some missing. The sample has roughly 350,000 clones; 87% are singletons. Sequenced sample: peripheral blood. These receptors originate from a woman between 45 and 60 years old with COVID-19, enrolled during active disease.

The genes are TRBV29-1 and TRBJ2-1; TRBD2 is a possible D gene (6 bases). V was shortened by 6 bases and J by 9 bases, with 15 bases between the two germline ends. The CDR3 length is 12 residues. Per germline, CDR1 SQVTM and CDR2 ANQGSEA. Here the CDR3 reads CSVAPRGSEQFF. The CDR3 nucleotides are TGCAGCGTGGCCCCGCGGGGAAGTGAGCAGTTCTTC.

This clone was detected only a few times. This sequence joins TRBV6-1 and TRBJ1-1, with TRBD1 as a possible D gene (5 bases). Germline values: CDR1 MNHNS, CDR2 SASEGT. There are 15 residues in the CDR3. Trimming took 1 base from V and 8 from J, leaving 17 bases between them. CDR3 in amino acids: CASSEGGTGVFEAFF. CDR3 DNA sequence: TGTGCCAGCAGTGAAGGGGGCACAGGCGTCTTCGAAGCTTTCTTT.

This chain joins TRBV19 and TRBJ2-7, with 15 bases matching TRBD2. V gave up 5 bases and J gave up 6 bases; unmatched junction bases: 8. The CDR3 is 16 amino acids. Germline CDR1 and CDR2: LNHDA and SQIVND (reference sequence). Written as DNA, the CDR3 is TGTGCCAGTAGTTCCTCCACGGGACTAGCGGGAGGCGAGCAGTACTTC. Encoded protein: CASSSSTGLAGGEQYF.

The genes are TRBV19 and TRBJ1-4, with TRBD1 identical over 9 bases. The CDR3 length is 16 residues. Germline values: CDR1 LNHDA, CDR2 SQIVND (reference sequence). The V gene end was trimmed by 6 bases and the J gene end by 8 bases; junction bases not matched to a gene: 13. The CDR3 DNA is TGTGCCAGTAGCATTCCGTCCCGGGACAGGGAGGAAAAACTGTTTTTT. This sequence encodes CASSIPSRDREEKLFF.

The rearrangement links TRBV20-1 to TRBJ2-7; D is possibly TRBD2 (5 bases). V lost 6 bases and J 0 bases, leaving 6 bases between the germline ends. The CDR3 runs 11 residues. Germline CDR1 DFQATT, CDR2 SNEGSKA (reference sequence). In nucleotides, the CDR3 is TGCAGTGCGGACTCCTCCTACGAGCAGTACTTC. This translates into CSADSSYEQYF.

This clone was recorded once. CDR3 sequence: CASSLVDRASYNEQFF. Written as DNA, the CDR3 is TGTGCCAGCAGCTTGGTGGACAGGGCTTCCTACAATGAGCAGTTCTTC. V and J are TRBV5-6 and TRBJ2-1; 8 bases agree with TRBD1. The CDR3 sequence is 16 residues long. Germline CDR1 and CDR2: SGHDT and YYEEEE. Trimming at V came to 0 bases and at J to 1 base, leaving 3 bases not matched to a gene.

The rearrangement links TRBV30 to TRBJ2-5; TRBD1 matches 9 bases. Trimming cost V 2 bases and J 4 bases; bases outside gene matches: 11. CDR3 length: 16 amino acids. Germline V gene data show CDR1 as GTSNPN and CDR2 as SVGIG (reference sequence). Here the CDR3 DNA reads TGTGCCTGGAGTCCTCCGGGACAGGGTTGGGGAGAGACCCAGTACTTC. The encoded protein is CAWSPPGQGWGETQYF.

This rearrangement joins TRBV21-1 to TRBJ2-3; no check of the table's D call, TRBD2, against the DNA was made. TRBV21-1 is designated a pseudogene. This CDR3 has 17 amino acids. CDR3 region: CASSKETGTSFTDTQYF. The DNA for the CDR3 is TGTGCCAGCAGCAAAGAAACTGGGACTAGCTTCACAGATACGCAGTATTTT.

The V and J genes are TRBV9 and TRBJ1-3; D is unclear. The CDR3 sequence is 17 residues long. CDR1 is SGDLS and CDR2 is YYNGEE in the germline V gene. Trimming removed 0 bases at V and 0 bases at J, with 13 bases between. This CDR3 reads CASSVGASVGSGNTIYF. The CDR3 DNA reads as TGTGCCAGCAGCGTAGGAGCGTCAGTTGGCTCTGGAAACACCATATATTTT.

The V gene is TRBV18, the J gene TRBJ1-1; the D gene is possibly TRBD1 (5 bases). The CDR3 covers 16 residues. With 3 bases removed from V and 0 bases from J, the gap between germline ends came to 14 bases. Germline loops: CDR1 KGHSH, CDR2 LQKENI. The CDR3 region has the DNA TGTGCCAGCTCACCGACCTACAGGTTACTGAACACTGAAGCTTTCTTT. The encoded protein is CASSPTYRLLNTEAFF.

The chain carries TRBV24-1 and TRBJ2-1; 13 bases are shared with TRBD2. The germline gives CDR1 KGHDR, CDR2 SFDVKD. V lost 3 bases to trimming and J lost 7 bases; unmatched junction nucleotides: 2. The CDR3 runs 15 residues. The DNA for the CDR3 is TGTGCCACCAGTGATGTGACTAGCGGGAGGAATGAGCAGTTCTTC. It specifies CATSDVTSGRNEQFF.

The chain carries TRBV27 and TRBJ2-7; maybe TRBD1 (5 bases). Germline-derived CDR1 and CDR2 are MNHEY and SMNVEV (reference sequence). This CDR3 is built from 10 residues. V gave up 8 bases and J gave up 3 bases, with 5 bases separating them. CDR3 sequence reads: CASDSYEQYF. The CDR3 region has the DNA TGTGCCAGCGACAGCTACGAGCAGTACTTC.

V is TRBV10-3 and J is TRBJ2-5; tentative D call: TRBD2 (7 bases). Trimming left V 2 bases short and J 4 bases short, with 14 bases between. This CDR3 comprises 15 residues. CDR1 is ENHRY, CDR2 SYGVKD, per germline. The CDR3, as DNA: TGTGCCATCAGTGAGATAGGGGGAGGGACAGAGACCCAGTACTTC. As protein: CAISEIGGGTETQYF.

CDR3 DNA sequence: TGTGCCAGCAGCTTAACACAGAACGAGCAGTACTTC. This gives the protein CASSLTQNEQYF. The chain has TRBV11-2 and TRBJ2-7; D unclear. The CDR3 is 12 residues long. The germline V gene encodes CDR1 SGHAT and CDR2 FQNNGV. The V end lost 2 bases, the J end lost 5 bases, and 7 bases lay between the germline ends.

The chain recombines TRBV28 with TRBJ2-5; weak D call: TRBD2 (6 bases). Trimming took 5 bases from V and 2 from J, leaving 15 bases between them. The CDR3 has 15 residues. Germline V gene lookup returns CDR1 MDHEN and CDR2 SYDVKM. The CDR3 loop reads CASSPSGGSQETQYF. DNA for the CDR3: TGTGCCAGCAGTCCCTCCGGGGGTTCGCAAGAGACCCAGTACTTC.

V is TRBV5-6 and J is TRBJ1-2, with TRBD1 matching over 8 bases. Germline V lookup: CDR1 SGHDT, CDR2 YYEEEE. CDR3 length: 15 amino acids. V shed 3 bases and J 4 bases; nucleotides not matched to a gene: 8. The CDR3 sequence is CASSSLSGGVYGYTF. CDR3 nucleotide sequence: TGTGCCAGCAGCTCCCTTTCAGGGGGCGTCTATGGCTACACCTTC.

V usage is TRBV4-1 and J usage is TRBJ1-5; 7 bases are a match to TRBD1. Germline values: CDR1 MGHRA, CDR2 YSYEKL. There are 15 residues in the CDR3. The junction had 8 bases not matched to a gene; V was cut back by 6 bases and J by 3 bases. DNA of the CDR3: TGCGCCAGCAGACTACAGGGGTCCTCCAATCAGCCCCAGCATTTT. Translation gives CASRLQGSSNQPQHF.

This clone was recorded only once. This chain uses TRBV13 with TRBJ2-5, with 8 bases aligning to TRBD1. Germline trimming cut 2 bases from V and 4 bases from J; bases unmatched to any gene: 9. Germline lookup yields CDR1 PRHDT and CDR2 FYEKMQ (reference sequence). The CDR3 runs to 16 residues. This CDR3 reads CASSLYTQGARETQYF. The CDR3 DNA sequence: TGTGCCAGCAGCTTATACACCCAGGGGGCGCGAGAGACCCAGTACTTC.